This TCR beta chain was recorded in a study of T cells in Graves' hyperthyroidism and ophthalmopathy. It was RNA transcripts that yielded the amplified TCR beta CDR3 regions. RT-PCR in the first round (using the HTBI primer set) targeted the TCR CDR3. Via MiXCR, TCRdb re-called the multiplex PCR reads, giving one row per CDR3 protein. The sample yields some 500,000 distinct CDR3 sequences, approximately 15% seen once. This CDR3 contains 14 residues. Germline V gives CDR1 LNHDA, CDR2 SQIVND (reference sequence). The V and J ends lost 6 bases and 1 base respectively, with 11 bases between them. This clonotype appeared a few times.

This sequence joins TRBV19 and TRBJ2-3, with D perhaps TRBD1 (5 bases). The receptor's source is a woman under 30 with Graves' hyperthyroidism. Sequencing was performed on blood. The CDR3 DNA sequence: TGTGCCAGTAGAACAGGTTACGGCACAGATACGCAGTATTTT. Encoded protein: CASRTGYGTDTQYF.